Listed below are T cell receptor beta chains from one sample, sequenced in a study of T-cell memory formation after mild COVID-19. TCRdb redid the calling of the 5' RACE reads with MiXCR, one entry per CDR3 protein. The data contain hundreds of thousands of distinct CDR3 sequences, approximately 19% of them singletons. Material for sequencing was PBMCs or a T cell subset sorted from them (not recorded which). Receptors were obtained from a man aged 18 to 29 who had mild COVID-19 (a few samples of this study predate the infection). Cell type and time point are not known. The CDR3 runs from the conserved cysteine through the conserved F or W. A D gene is named only where the DNA matches it firmly. Not all rows give a size; the values are once, few, many and, for expanded clones, a class.

TRBV5-4	TRBD1	TRBJ2-1	many	CASSWYGQGIPFF	TGTGCCAGCAGCTGGTACGGACAGGGTATCCCGTTCTTC
TRBV9	TRBD2	TRBJ2-2	few	CASSGSGTSFAGELFF	TGTGCCAGCAGCGGATCCGGGACTAGCTTCGCCGGGGAGCTGTTTTTT
TRBV19	TRBD2	TRBJ2-1	few	CASSQTSGVRDEQFF	TGTGCCAGTAGTCAAACTAGCGGGGTCAGGGATGAGCAGTTCTTC
TRBV19	.	TRBJ1-5	.	CASSITGWGQPQHF	TGTGCCAGTAGTATTACCGGTTGGGGTCAGCCCCAGCATTTT
TRBV3-1	TRBD1	TRBJ1-6	few	CASSQAPQGQGGSPLHF	TGTGCCAGCAGCCAAGCCCCACAGGGACAGGGTGGATCACCCCTCCACTTT
TRBV5-6	.	TRBJ1-2	.	CASSLLQANYGYTF	TGTGCCAGCAGCTTACTACAGGCTAACTATGGCTACACCTTC
TRBV5-1	.	TRBJ2-1	many	CASSLGSGYNEQFF	TGCGCCAGCAGCCTAGGATCGGGCTACAATGAGCAGTTCTTC
TRBV6-5	.	TRBJ1-1	.	CASSYHRRLNTEAFF	TGTGCCAGCAGTTACCATAGGCGGTTGAACACTGAAGCTTTCTTT
TRBV3-1	.	TRBJ2-6	many	CASSQGTASGANVLTF	TGTGCCAGCAGCCAAGGGACAGCTTCTGGGGCCAACGTCCTGACTTTC
TRBV20-1	TRBD1	TRBJ1-1	.	CSARGAGQGGTEAFF	TGCAGTGCTAGAGGGGCAGGACAGGGCGGCACTGAAGCTTTCTTT
TRBV6-6	TRBD1	TRBJ1-1	once	CASSYRGTGRTEAFF	TGTGCCAGCAGTTACCGCGGGACAGGGCGGACTGAAGCTTTCTTT
TRBV4-1	.	TRBJ2-1	.	CASSQEGTYYNEQFF	TGCGCCAGCAGCCAAGAAGGGACGTACTACAATGAGCAGTTCTTC
TRBV7-9	.	TRBJ1-2	.	CASSVRQEGNTF	TGTGCCAGCAGCGTCAGACAGGAGGGGAACACCTTC
TRBV11-2	.	TRBJ2-7	.	CASSSPGGLPPYEQYF	TGTGCCAGCAGCTCGCCCGGGGGCCTGCCTCCCTACGAGCAGTACTTC
TRBV7-2	TRBD1	TRBJ1-2	few	CASSLQGAGGYTF	TGTGCCAGCAGCCTACAGGGGGCAGGAGGCTACACCTTC
TRBV6-4	.	TRBJ1-1	once	CASRFSRNTEAFF	TGTGCCAGCAGATTTTCACGGAACACTGAAGCTTTCTTT
TRBV7-9	TRBD1	TRBJ1-1	.	CASSPGQGRNTEAFF	TGTGCCAGCAGCCCCGGACAGGGAAGGAACACTGAAGCTTTCTTT
TRBV5-1	.	TRBJ2-2	.	CASSSGTQNTGELFF	TGCGCCAGCAGCTCCGGGACGCAAAACACCGGGGAGCTGTTTTTT
TRBV7-9	.	TRBJ2-3	.	CASNLVTDTQYF	TGTGCCAGCAATTTGGTGACAGATACGCAGTATTTT
TRBV6-6	.	TRBJ1-1	.	CASAQERVMNTEAFF	TGTGCCAGCGCCCAGGAGAGGGTGATGAACACTGAAGCTTTCTTT
TRBV30	TRBD1	TRBJ2-7	few	CAWSVLGDRGEQYF	TGTGCCTGGAGTGTATTGGGGGACAGGGGCGAGCAGTACTTC
TRBV24-1	TRBD2	TRBJ2-1	.	CATSGSSGGVYNEQFF	TGTGCCACCAGTGGTTCTAGCGGGGGGGTCTACAATGAGCAGTTCTTC
TRBV18	TRBD1	TRBJ1-2	.	CASSRDPVTGGGYGYTF	TGTGCCAGCTCGCGAGACCCCGTTACAGGGGGCGGCTATGGCTACACCTTC
TRBV12-3/TRBV12-4	.	TRBJ2-1	.	CASRPWETYNEQFF	TGTGCCAGCAGGCCATGGGAGACCTACAATGAGCAGTTCTTC
TRBV5-6	.	TRBJ1-2	.	CASSLHPPDYGYTF	TGTGCCAGCAGCTTACACCCACCGGACTATGGCTACACCTTC
TRBV5-1	.	TRBJ1-1	few	CASSSLGTGYKEAFF	TGCGCCAGCAGCTCACTTGGGACGGGTTACAAGGAAGCTTTCTTT
TRBV5-1	.	TRBJ1-1	few	CASSFTQGNTEAFF	TGCGCCAGCAGCTTTACACAGGGGAACACTGAAGCTTTCTTT
TRBV12-3/TRBV12-4	.	TRBJ2-7	.	CASTSTARGEQYF	TGTGCCAGCACGTCGACGGCACGTGGCGAGCAGTACTTC
TRBV20-1	.	TRBJ2-3	few	CSARLNGAQYF	TGCAGTGCCAGATTGAATGGGGCGCAGTATTTT
TRBV7-9	.	TRBJ2-1	.	CASSSLRGRGGEQFF	TGTGCCAGCAGCTCCTTGCGGGGAAGAGGTGGTGAGCAGTTCTTC
TRBV7-8	.	TRBJ1-2	few	CASSSTGTNYGYTF	TGTGCCAGCAGCTCGACCGGGACCAACTATGGCTACACCTTC
TRBV12-3/TRBV12-4	TRBD2	TRBJ2-5	.	CASSRTSGGPVNF	TGTGCCAGCAGCCGGACTAGCGGGGGGCCCGTGAACTTC
TRBV24-1	.	TRBJ2-5	few	CATSDERQPQETQYF	TGTGCCACCAGTGATGAGAGACAGCCCCAAGAGACCCAGTACTTC
TRBV12-3/TRBV12-4	.	TRBJ1-5	once	CASSLLPSNQPQHF	TGTGCCAGCAGTTTACTCCCCAGCAATCAGCCCCAGCATTTT
TRBV5-1	TRBD2	TRBJ2-1	.	CASSSMQAGGLNEQFF	TGCGCCAGCAGCTCGATGCAAGCGGGGGGGCTCAATGAGCAGTTCTTC
TRBV4-1	.	TRBJ2-2	.	CASSQVGLNTGELFF	TGCGCCAGCAGCCAAGTCGGGTTGAACACCGGGGAGCTGTTTTTT
TRBV3-1	TRBD1	TRBJ1-2	.	CASSQAGTGVYGYTF	TGTGCCAGCAGCCAAGCCGGGACAGGGGTCTATGGCTACACCTTC
TRBV7-2	TRBD2	TRBJ2-3	large	CASSLVASGGGTDTQYF	TGTGCCAGCAGCTTAGTAGCTAGCGGGGGGGGCACAGATACGCAGTATTTT
TRBV4-2	.	TRBJ2-2	.	CASRQLRGTGELFF	TGTGCCAGCAGGCAGTTACGGGGCACCGGGGAGCTGTTTTTT
TRBV7-2	TRBD2	TRBJ2-3	.	CASSFRTSGTSTDTQYF	TGTGCCAGCAGCTTCAGGACTAGCGGGACTAGCACAGATACGCAGTATTTT
TRBV5-6	TRBD2	TRBJ2-1	few	CASSWELAGGLSEQFF	TGTGCCAGCAGCTGGGAACTAGCGGGGGGGCTCAGTGAGCAGTTCTTC
TRBV12-3/TRBV12-4	.	TRBJ1-3	few	CASRFQGTGNTIYF	TGTGCCAGCAGGTTTCAGGGGACTGGAAACACCATATATTTT
TRBV3-1	.	TRBJ1-5	.	CASSQDNGDQPQHF	TGTGCCAGCAGCCAAGATAACGGAGATCAGCCCCAGCATTTT
TRBV4-2	.	TRBJ1-2	few	CASSQGSLGYGYTF	TGTGCCAGCAGCCAGGGCTCTTTAGGGTATGGCTACACCTTC
TRBV4-3	TRBD1	TRBJ2-5	many	CASSWTGIGETQYF	TGCGCCAGCAGTTGGACAGGGATAGGAGAGACCCAGTACTTC
TRBV12-3/TRBV12-4	.	TRBJ2-5	few	CASRGGGGETQYF	TGTGCCAGCAGAGGTGGAGGGGGGGAGACCCAGTACTTC
TRBV12-3/TRBV12-4	TRBD2	TRBJ2-2	.	CASSRGGLNTGELFF	TGTGCCAGCAGTCGCGGGGGGCTTAACACCGGGGAGCTGTTTTTT
TRBV20-1	.	TRBJ2-5	few	CSARGRTGAETQYF	TGCAGTGCTAGAGGCCGTACGGGGGCAGAGACCCAGTACTTC
TRBV9	.	TRBJ2-1	.	CASSVASTGSEQFF	TGTGCCAGCAGCGTAGCTTCTACGGGGTCTGAGCAGTTCTTC
TRBV20-1	.	TRBJ1-1	.	CSASPGLGTEAFF	TGCAGTGCTAGTCCCGGGTTGGGCACTGAAGCTTTCTTT
TRBV4-3	.	TRBJ1-2	few	CASSHQTANYGYTF	TGCGCCAGCAGCCATCAAACAGCTAACTATGGCTACACCTTC